Shown below are 9 T cell receptor beta chains from a single sample sequenced in a study of cytomegalovirus exposure and HLA in healthy donors. The PCR used 60 Vbeta and 13 Jbeta primers. Using immunoSEQ multiplex PCR, the repertoire was profiled, and TCRdb retains in-frame clones only, with some absent. The table includes approximately 110,000 clones, around 70% detected once. Specimen: PBMCs. Every receptor here comes from a man in his forties or fifties in good health and CMV-seropositive.

This sequence joins TRBV7-6 and TRBJ2-1, with unresolved D. The V end lost 8 bases, the J end lost 8 bases, and 10 bases lay between the germline ends. CDR1 and CDR2 from the germline V gene are SGHVS and FNYEAQ. CDR3 size: 11 residues. DNA for the CDR3: TGTGCCAGCGGCATGACTTATGAGCAGTTCTTC. This gives the protein CASGMTYEQFF.

In DNA form, the CDR3 reads TGTGCCAGCAGCCAAGATGGGGGACAGGGGGTTCTTTGGTATGGCTACACCTTC. This codes for CASSQDGGQGVLWYGYTF. The chain is built from TRBV4-2 and TRBJ1-2; TRBD1 agrees at 11 bases. Trimming cost V 0 bases and J 5 bases; bases outside gene matches: 11. CDR1 and CDR2 from the germline V gene are LGHNA and YNFKEQ. This CDR3 contains 18 residues.

The chain recombines TRBV5-6 with TRBJ2-3, with TRBD2 matching over 12 bases. J lost 2 bases, V lost 4 bases, and 14 bases had no gene match. Looked up from germline, CDR1 is SGHDT and CDR2 is YYEEEE. There are 19 residues in the CDR3. This chain's CDR3 is CASSALTSGGPPYTDTQYF. The CDR3, as DNA: TGTGCCAGCAGCGCACTGACTAGCGGGGGCCCTCCTTACACAGATACGCAGTATTTT.

The chain recombines TRBV6-1 with TRBJ1-1; weak D call: TRBD1 (6 bases). The CDR3 length is 16 residues. V was clipped by 2 bases and J by 0 bases, with 13 bases between them. Germline V gene data show CDR1 as MNHNS and CDR2 as SASEGT. The CDR3 sequence: CASSESGAHMNTEAFF. The CDR3 DNA reads as TGTGCCAGCAGTGAATCAGGGGCACACATGAACACTGAAGCTTTCTTT.

The genes are TRBV30 and TRBJ2-5; the match to TRBD2 covers 9 bases. V was clipped by 3 bases and J by 5 bases; unmatched bases: 7. The CDR3 extends over 14 amino acids. CDR1 and CDR2 (germline): GTSNPN, SVGIG (reference sequence). The DNA for the CDR3 is TGTGCCTGGAGGCGGCTAGCGGGAAGGGAGACCCAGTACTTC. This sequence encodes CAWRRLAGRETQYF.

This chain uses TRBV4-1 with TRBJ2-3; 14 bases match TRBD2. Per germline, CDR1 MGHRA and CDR2 YSYEKL. The CDR3 contains 17 residues. The J segment lost 3 bases and the V segment lost 0 bases, leaving 2 bases of the junction unmatched. The CDR3 protein is CASSQDRTSGRTDTQYF. The CDR3 DNA sequence: TGCGCCAGCAGCCAAGATCGGACTAGCGGGAGGACAGATACGCAGTATTTT.

The chain links TRBV10-2 to TRBJ2-7; 7 positions match TRBD1. Looked up from germline, CDR1 is WSHSY and CDR2 is SAAADI. The CDR3 runs 14 residues. V lost 0 bases to trimming and J lost 6 bases; unmatched junction nucleotides: 5. As DNA, the CDR3 is TGCGCCAGCAGTGAGTCCAAGACAGGGCTCGAGCAGTACTTC. Amino acids: CASSESKTGLEQYF.

V gene TRBV4-1 combines with J gene TRBJ1-5, with a tentative D call TRBD1 (5 bases). Trimming took 0 bases from V and 4 from J, leaving 16 bases between them. CDR1 is MGHRA and CDR2 is YSYEKL in the germline V gene. There are 17 residues in the CDR3. The CDR3 reads CASSQDLGRRGNQPQHF. In DNA form, the CDR3 reads TGCGCCAGCAGCCAAGATCTTGGAAGGCGGGGGAATCAGCCCCAGCATTTT.

V usage is TRBV13 and J usage is TRBJ2-6, with 7 bases matching TRBD1. CDR1 PRHDT and CDR2 FYEKMQ come from the germline V gene (reference sequence). Germline trimming cut 3 bases from V and 3 bases from J; bases unmatched to any gene: 2. This CDR3 spans 15 amino acids. CDR3 sequence reads: CASSFRGLGANVLTF. In nucleotides, the CDR3 is TGTGCCAGCAGCTTTAGGGGGCTTGGGGCCAACGTCCTGACTTTC.